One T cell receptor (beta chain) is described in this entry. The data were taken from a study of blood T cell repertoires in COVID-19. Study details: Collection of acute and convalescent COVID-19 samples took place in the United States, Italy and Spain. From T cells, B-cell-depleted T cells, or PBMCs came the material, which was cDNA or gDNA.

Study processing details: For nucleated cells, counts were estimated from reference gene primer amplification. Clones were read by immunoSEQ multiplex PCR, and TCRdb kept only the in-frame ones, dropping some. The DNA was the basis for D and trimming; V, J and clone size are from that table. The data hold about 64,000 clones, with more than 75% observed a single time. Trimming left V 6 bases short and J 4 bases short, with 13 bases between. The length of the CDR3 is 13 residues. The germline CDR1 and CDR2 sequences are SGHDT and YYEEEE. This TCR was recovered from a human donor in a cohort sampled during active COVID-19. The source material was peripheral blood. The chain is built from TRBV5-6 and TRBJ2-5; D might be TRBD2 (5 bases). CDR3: CASNPEGGETQYF. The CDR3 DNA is TGTGCCAGCAACCCCGAGGGTGGAGAGACCCAGTACTTC. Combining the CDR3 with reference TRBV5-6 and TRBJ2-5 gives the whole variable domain DAGVTQSPTHLIKTRGQQVTLRCSPKSGHDTVSWYQQALGQGPQFIFQYYEEEERQRGNFPDRFSGHQFPNYSSELNVNALLLGDSALYLCASNPEGGETQYFGPGTRLLVL.